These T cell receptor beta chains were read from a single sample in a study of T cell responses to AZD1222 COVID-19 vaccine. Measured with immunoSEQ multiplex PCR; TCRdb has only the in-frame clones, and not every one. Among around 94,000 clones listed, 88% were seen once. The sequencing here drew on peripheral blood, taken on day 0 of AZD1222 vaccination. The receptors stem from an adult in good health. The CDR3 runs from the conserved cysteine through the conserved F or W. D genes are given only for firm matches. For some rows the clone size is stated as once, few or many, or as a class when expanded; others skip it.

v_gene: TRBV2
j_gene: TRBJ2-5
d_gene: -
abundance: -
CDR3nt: TGTGCCAGCGTTAAGACGGAGCAAGAGACCCAGTACTTC
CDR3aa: CASVKTEQETQYF

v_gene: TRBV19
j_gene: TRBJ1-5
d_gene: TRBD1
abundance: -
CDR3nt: TGTGCCAGTAGTACCAACAGGGGTAGCAATCAGCCCCAGCATTTT
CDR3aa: CASSTNRGSNQPQHF

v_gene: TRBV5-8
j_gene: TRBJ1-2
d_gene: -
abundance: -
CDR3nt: TGTGCCAGCCGTTTTTATGTAGGGGACACCTTC
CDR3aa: CASRFYVGDTF

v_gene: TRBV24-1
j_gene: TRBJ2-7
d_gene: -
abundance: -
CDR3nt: TGTGCCACCAGTGATTTGTCCGTCCCACCTGACTCCTACGAGCAGTACTTC
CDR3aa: CATSDLSVPPDSYEQYF

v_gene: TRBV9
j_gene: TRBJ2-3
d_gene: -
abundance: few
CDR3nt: TGTGCCAGCAGCGTTGACGCCTTAAGCACAGATACGCAGTATTTT
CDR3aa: CASSVDALSTDTQYF

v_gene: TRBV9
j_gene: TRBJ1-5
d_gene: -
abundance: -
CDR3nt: TGTGCCAGCAGCGTAGGCGGACCAAATCAGCCCCAGCATTTT
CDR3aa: CASSVGGPNQPQHF

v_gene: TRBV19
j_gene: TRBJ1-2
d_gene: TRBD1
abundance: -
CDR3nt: TGTGCCAGCTCGCTAAACCGGGACAGGGTCTATGGCTACACCTTC
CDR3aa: CASSLNRDRVYGYTF

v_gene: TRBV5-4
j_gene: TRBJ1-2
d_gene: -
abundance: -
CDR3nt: TGTGCCAGCAGCTTGCCCCCATGGGCCGGCTACACCTTC
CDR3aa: CASSLPPWAGYTF

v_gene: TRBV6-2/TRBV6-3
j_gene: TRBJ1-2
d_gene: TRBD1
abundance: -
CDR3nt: TGTGCCAGCAGCCACACTAGGACAGGCCTCCGCTATGGCTACACCTTC
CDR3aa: CASSHTRTGLRYGYTF

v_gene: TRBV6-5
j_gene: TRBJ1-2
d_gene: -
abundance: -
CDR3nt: TGTGCCAGCAGTCGTTCACTTTCGGAGACCTATGGCTACACCTTC
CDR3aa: CASSRSLSETYGYTF

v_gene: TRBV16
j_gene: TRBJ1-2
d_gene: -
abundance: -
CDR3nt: TGTGCCAGCAGCTCACAAGGCGGGGATGGCTACACCTTC
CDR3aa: CASSSQGGDGYTF

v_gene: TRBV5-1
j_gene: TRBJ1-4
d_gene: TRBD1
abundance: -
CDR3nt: TGCGCCAGCAGCTTCCGCGGGACAGAAAATGAAAAACTGTTTTTT
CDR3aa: CASSFRGTENEKLFF

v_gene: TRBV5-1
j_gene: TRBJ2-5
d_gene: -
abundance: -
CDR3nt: TGCGCCAGCAGCTTGGTCCCAGGACAAGAGACCCAGTACTTC
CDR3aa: CASSLVPGQETQYF

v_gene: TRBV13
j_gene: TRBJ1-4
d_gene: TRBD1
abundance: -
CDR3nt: TGTGCCAGCAGCTTAAGGAGGGGGCGGAGGCTAGTCGAAAAACTGTTTTTT
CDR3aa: CASSLRRGRRLVEKLFF

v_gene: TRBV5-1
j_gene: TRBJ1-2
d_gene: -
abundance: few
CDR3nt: TGCGCCAGCAGCGAAGGGGTTGTTTCCTATGGCTACACCTTC
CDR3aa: CASSEGVVSYGYTF

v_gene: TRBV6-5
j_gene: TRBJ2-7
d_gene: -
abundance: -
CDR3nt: TGTGCCAGCACCGTCACAGGGTGGTCCTACGAGCAGTACTTC
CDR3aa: CASTVTGWSYEQYF

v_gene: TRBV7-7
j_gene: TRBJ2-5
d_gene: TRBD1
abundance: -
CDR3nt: TGTGCCAGCAGCTTAGCGGGGACAGCCCAAGAGACCCAGTACTTC
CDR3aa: CASSLAGTAQETQYF

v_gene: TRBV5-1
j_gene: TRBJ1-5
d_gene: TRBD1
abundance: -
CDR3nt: TGCGCCAGCAGCCCGCAGGGACAGAGCAATCAGCCCCAGCATTTT
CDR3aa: CASSPQGQSNQPQHF

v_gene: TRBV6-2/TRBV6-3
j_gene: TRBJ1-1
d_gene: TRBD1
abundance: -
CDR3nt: TGTGCCAGCAGTTACGACGGCCAGGGGGACACTGAAGCTTTCTTT
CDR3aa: CASSYDGQGDTEAFF

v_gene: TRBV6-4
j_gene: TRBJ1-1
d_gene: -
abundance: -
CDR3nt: TGTGCCAGCAGTGCCCACCCGGGGAACACTGAAGCTTTCTTT
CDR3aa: CASSAHPGNTEAFF

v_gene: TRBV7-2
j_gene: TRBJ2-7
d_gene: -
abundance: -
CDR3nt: TGTGCCAGCAGCCCGGGGCCACAGACCTCCTACGAGCAGTACTTC
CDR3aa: CASSPGPQTSYEQYF

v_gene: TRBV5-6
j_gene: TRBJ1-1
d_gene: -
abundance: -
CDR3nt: TGTGCCAGCAGCTTGGTTGGGGGCTGGGACACTGAAGCTTTCTTT
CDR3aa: CASSLVGGWDTEAFF

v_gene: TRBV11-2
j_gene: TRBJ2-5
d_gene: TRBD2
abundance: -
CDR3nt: TGTGCCAGCAGCTTAGTTGCTGCAGCGGGGGGGCAAGAGACCCAGTACTTC
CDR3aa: CASSLVAAAGGQETQYF

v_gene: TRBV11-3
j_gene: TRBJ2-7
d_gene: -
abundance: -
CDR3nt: TGTGCCAGCAGCTCAAAGACAGATAGATACGAGCAGTACTTC
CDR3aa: CASSSKTDRYEQYF

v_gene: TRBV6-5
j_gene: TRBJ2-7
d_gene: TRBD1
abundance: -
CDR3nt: TGTGCCAGCAGTTATGTCGGGACAGGGACCTACGAGCAGTACTTC
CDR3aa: CASSYVGTGTYEQYF

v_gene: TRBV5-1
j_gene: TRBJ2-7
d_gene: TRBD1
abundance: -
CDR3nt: TGCGCCAGCAGCCAGACAGGGGTGCGCGAGCAGTACTTC
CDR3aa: CASSQTGVREQYF

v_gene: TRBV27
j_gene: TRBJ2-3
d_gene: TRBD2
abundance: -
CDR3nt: TGTGCCAGCACCTTAAGGGTGGGACTACCAACAGATACGCAGTATTTT
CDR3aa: CASTLRVGLPTDTQYF

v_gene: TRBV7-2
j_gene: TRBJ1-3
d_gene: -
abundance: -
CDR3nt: TGTGCCAGCAGCTTAGTGTGGGGAAACACCATATATTTT
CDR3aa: CASSLVWGNTIYF

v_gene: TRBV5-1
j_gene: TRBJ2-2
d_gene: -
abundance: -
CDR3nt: TGCGCCAGCTGCGCGGTAGTGACGAACACCGGGGAGCTGTTTTTT
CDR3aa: CASCAVVTNTGELFF

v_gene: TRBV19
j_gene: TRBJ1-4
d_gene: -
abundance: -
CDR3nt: TGTGCCAGTAGTCCCCGGACGGGACCTAATGAAAAACTGTTTTTT
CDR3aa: CASSPRTGPNEKLFF

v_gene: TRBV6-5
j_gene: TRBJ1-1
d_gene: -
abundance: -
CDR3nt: TGTGCCAGCAGTTACGGGAGGGGCACTGAAGCTTTCTTT
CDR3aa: CASSYGRGTEAFF

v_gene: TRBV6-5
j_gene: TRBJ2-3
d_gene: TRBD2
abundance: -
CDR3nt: TGTGCCAGCAGCGTACTAGCGGGGGGGATAGATACGCAGTATTTT
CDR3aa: CASSVLAGGIDTQYF

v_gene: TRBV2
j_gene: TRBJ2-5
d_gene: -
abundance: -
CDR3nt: TGTGCCAGCAGTGAAGGTTGGGGGGAGACCCAGTACTTC
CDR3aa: CASSEGWGETQYF

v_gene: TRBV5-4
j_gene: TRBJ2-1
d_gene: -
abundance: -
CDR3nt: TGTGCCAGCAGCTTTCCGGGTGTTGGTTTAAATGAGCAGTTCTTC
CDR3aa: CASSFPGVGLNEQFF

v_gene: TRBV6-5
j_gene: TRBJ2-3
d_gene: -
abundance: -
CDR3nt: TGTGCCAGCAGCCTTCGGGGCAGCACAGATACGCAGTATTTT
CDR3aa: CASSLRGSTDTQYF

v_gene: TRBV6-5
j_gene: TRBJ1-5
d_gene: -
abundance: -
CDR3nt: TGTGCCAGCAGGGGGGATAGCAATCAGCCCCAGCATTTT
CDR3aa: CASRGDSNQPQHF

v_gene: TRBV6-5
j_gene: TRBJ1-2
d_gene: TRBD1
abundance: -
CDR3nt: TGTGCCAGCAGCCAGACAGGGTTAGGCTATGGCTACACCTTC
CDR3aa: CASSQTGLGYGYTF

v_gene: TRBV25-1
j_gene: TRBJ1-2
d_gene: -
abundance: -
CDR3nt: TGTGCCAGCAGTGAGGGCAGCCCTGGTAGGGGCTATGGCTACACCTTC
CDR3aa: CASSEGSPGRGYGYTF

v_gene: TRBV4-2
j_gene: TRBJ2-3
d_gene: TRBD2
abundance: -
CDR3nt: TGTGCCAGCAGCCAAGATGGACCTAGCGGGGGGGCAGATACGCAGTATTTT
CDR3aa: CASSQDGPSGGADTQYF

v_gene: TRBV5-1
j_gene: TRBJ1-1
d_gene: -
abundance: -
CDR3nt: TGCGCCAGCAGCTTGACGATGGGGAGCGCTGAAGCTTTCTTT
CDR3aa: CASSLTMGSAEAFF

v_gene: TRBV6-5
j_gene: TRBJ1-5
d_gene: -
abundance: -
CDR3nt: TGTGCCAGCAGTTATTCTTCTCCCACCCTAGATCAGCCCCAGCATTTT
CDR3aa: CASSYSSPTLDQPQHF